Below are 17 T cell receptor beta chains sequenced from a single sample in a study of OX40 agonist ivuxolimab in advanced cancers. Some clones are missing from TCRdb's copy, which holds only in-frame ones; the method was immunoSEQ multiplex PCR. The repertoire holds fewer than 90,000 clones, with roughly 86% as singletons. Sequenced here: CD4+ or CD8+ T cells sorted from blood, sampled in a trial of the OX40 agonist ivuxolimab. The receptors were gathered from an adult with an advanced solid tumor such as melanoma, head and neck, liver or kidney cancer.

Only a few counts were recorded for this clone. The V call is TRBV19, the J call TRBJ1-5, with unresolved D. Germline CDR1 and CDR2: LNHDA and SQIVND (reference sequence). V gave up 2 bases and J gave up 9 bases, with 17 bases separating them. CDR3 size: 15 residues. This chain's CDR3 is CASSIRTQASGPQHF. CDR3 DNA sequence: TGTGCCAGTAGTATAAGGACCCAGGCGTCGGGGCCCCAGCATTTT.

This chain joins TRBV11-2 and TRBJ1-4; D unresolved. Trimming took 6 bases from V and 4 from J, leaving 12 bases between them. Germline loops: CDR1 SGHAT, CDR2 FQNNGV. The CDR3 loop spans 14 amino acids. CDR3 DNA: TGTGCCAGCAGTCCCCACAGCGATAATGAAAAACTGTTTTTT. This gives the protein CASSPHSDNEKLFF.

The gene calls are TRBV5-5 and TRBJ1-1; D remains ambiguous. This CDR3 contains 14 residues. V lost 0 bases to trimming and J lost 5 bases, with 11 bases between them. Germline V gene data show CDR1 as SGHKS and CDR2 as YYEKEE (reference sequence). The chain's CDR3 is CASSLEEGRTEAFF. CDR3 nucleotides: TGTGCCAGCAGCTTGGAGGAAGGGAGAACTGAAGCTTTCTTT.

J is TRBJ1-5 and V is TRBV29-1; D unresolved. Germline CDR1 and CDR2: SQVTM and ANQGSEA. This CDR3 is 13 amino acids long. V lost 4 bases and J lost 3, with 10 bases in between. This chain's CDR3 is CSVVEGYNQPQHF. In DNA, the CDR3 is TGCAGCGTTGTGGAAGGGTACAATCAGCCCCAGCATTTT.

The CDR3, as DNA: TGTGCCAGCAGGACTCTTGGCCCAAACAATGAGCAGTTCTTC. This gives the protein CASRTLGPNNEQFF. The gene calls are TRBV27 and TRBJ2-1, with D unclear. Germline values: CDR1 MNHEY, CDR2 SMNVEV (reference sequence). The CDR3 totals 14 residues. V lost 6 bases, J lost 5 bases, and 14 bases lay in between.

This sequence joins TRBV6-5 and TRBJ2-2; D call uncertain. Per the germline V gene, CDR1 is MNHEY and CDR2 is SVGAGI. This CDR3 region has 14 residues. V lost 6 bases and J 2 bases, leaving 10 bases between the germline ends. The chain's CDR3 is CASSRTENTGELFF. The CDR3 DNA follows: TGTGCCAGCAGCCGTACAGAAAACACCGGGGAGCTGTTTTTT.

The rearrangement joins TRBV15 to TRBJ2-5, with 8 bases identical to TRBD2. This CDR3 is built from 16 residues. CDR1 and CDR2 from the germline V gene are LNHNV and YYDKDF (reference sequence). The junction had 9 bases not matched to a gene; V was cut back by 1 base and J by 5 bases. CDR3 nucleotides: TGTGCCACCAGCAGAGCCCAGAGAGCGGGGGAGGAGACCCAGTACTTC. Its translation: CATSRAQRAGEETQYF.

The chain carries TRBV7-2 and TRBJ2-2, with TRBD1 as a possible D gene (6 bases). Germline lookup yields CDR1 SGHTA and CDR2 FQGNSA. Trimming removed 5 bases at V and 7 bases at J, with 17 bases between. CDR3 length: 15 residues. The CDR3 region has the DNA TGTGCCAGCAGCCTTACGACAGGAGTCGGCGGGGAGCTGTTTTTT. It codes for CASSLTTGVGGELFF.

The J gene is TRBJ1-6, the V gene TRBV6-6, with D uncertain. Germline CDR1 MNHNY, CDR2 SVGAGI (reference sequence). The CDR3 loop spans 13 amino acids. Between the trimmed V and J ends, which lost 7 bases and 2 bases, there was a span of 6 bases. The CDR3 reads CASTGTYNSPLHF. CDR3 coding DNA: TGTGCCAGCACCGGGACCTATAATTCACCCCTCCACTTT.

In this sample, this clone turned up once. The chain links TRBV30 to TRBJ2-4; 12 bases line up with TRBD1. The CDR3 contains 15 residues. J gave up 5 bases and V 5 bases, and 7 bases lay outside the gene matches. CDR1 GTSNPN and CDR2 SVGIG come from the germline V gene (reference sequence). The CDR3 DNA follows: TGTGCCTGGGCCACCGGGACAGGGGGCGAAAACATTCAGTACTTC. It is translated as CAWATGTGGENIQYF.

The chain links TRBV2 to TRBJ2-2; D ambiguous. The CDR3 extends over 13 amino acids. The V end lost 4 bases, the J end lost 4 bases, and 7 bases lay between the germline ends. Germline V gene data show CDR1 as SNHLY and CDR2 as FYNNEI. The CDR3 is CASSVMATGELFF. CDR3 sequence (DNA): TGTGCCAGCAGTGTTATGGCCACCGGGGAGCTGTTTTTT.

The genes are TRBV5-4 and TRBJ2-4, with unresolved D. This CDR3 spans 16 amino acids. Per germline, CDR1 SGHNT and CDR2 YYREEE (reference sequence). Deletions cut 1 base from V and 1 base from J, with 12 bases between. CDR3 region: CASSLTRVGAKNIQYF. The CDR3 DNA reads as TGTGCCAGCAGCTTGACACGTGTCGGGGCCAAAAACATTCAGTACTTC.

The chain has TRBV7-2 and TRBJ1-1; the D is unclear. The CDR3 sequence is 12 residues long. Germline-derived CDR1 and CDR2 are SGHTA and FQGNSA. The V end lost 1 base, the J end lost 6 bases, and 6 bases lay between the germline ends. CDR3 coding DNA: TGTGCCAGCAGCTTAGTTTCCGCTGAAGCTTTCTTT. Residues: CASSLVSAEAFF. Full variable domain (rest looked up from reference TRBV7-2 and TRBJ1-1): GAGVSQSPSNKVTEKGKDVELRCDPISGHTALYWYRQSLGQGLEFLIYFQGNSAPDKSGLPSDRFSAERTGGSVSTLTIQRTQQEDSAVYLCASSLVSAEAFFGQGTRLTVV.

The chain links TRBV7-2 to TRBJ1-5; D is possibly TRBD1 (5 bases). Trimming stripped 1 base from V and 5 bases from J, with 12 bases between. CDR3 size: 15 residues. Germline assignment: CDR1 SGHTA and CDR2 FQGNSA. DNA of the CDR3: TGTGCCAGCAGCTTAGATAGCACAGGTCATCAGCCCCAGCATTTT. This sequence encodes CASSLDSTGHQPQHF. Full variable domain (missing parts from reference TRBV7-2 and TRBJ1-5): GAGVSQSPSNKVTEKGKDVELRCDPISGHTALYWYRQSLGQGLEFLIYFQGNSAPDKSGLPSDRFSAERTGGSVSTLTIQRTQQEDSAVYLCASSLDSTGHQPQHFGDGTRLSIL.

V and J are TRBV5-6 and TRBJ2-2, with 9 bases lining up with TRBD1. Germline CDR1 SGHDT, CDR2 YYEEEE. Germline trimming cut 2 bases from V and 3 bases from J; bases unmatched to any gene: 5. This CDR3 contains 16 residues. Here the CDR3 reads CASSFYRGRDTGELFF. CDR3 DNA: TGTGCCAGCAGCTTTTACAGGGGGCGCGACACCGGGGAGCTGTTTTTT.

This chain uses TRBV28 with TRBJ1-6; 12 positions match TRBD1. V was pared by 8 bases and J by 4 bases, with 3 bases of the junction left unmatched. CDR1 and CDR2 (germline): MDHEN, SYDVKM. The CDR3 consists of 15 residues. This CDR3 is CASGTGGRYNSPLHF. The CDR3 nucleotides are TGTGCCAGCGGGACAGGGGGCAGATATAATTCACCCCTCCACTTT.

The chain employs TRBV28 and TRBJ2-5, with 9 bases fitting TRBD2. V gave up 7 bases and J gave up 5 bases; unmatched junction bases: 8. CDR1 is MDHEN and CDR2 is SYDVKM in the germline V gene. CDR3 size: 14 residues. DNA for the CDR3: TGTGCCAGCAAAGGCGGGGGGGCTGGGGAGACCCAGTACTTC. Encoded protein: CASKGGGAGETQYF.